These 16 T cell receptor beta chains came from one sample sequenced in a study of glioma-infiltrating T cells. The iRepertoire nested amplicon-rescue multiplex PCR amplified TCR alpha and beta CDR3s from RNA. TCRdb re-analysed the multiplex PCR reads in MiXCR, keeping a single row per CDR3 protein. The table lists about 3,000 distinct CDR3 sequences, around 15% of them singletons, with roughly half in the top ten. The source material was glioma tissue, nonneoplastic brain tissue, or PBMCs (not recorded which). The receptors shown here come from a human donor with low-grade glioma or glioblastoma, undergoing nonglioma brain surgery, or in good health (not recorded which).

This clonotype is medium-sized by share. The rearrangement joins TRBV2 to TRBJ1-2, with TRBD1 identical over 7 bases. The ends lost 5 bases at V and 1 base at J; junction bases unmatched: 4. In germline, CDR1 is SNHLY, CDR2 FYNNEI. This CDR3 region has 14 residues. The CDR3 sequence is CASSPTGSNYGYTF. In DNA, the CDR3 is TGTGCCAGCAGTCCGACAGGGAGTAACTATGGCTACACCTTC.

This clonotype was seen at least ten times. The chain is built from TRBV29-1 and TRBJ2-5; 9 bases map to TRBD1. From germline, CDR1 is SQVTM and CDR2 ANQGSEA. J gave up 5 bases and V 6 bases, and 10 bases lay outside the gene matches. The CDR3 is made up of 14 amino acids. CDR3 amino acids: CSVAGTGNRETQYF. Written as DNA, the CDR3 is TGCAGCGTGGCCGGGACAGGGAATCGGGAGACCCAGTACTTC.

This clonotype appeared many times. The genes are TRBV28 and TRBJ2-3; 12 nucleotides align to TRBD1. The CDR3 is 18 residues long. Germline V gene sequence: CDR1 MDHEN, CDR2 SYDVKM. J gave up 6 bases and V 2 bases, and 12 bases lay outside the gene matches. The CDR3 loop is CASSLGTGGAGPADTQYF. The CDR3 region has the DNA TGTGCCAGCAGTTTAGGGACAGGGGGCGCGGGGCCAGCGGATACGCAGTATTTT.

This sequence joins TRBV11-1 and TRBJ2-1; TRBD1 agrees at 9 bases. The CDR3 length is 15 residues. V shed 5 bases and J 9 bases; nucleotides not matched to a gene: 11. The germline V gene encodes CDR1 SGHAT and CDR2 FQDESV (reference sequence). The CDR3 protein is CASSLRDRDSGEQFF. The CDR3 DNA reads TGTGCCAGCAGCCTCAGGGACAGGGACTCGGGTGAGCAGTTCTTC.

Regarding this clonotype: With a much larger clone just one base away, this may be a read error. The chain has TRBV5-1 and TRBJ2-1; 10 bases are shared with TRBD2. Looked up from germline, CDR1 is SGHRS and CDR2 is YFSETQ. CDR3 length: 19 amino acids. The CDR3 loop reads CASSLVALAGASLHNGQFF. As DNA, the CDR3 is TGCGCCAGCAGCTTGGTTGCCCTAGCGGGGGCATCCTTACACAATGGGCAGTTCTTC.

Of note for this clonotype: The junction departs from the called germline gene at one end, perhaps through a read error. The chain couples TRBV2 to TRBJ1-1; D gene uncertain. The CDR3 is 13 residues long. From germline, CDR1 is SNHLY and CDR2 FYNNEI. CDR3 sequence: CASSEGPFTEDIF. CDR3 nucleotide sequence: TGTGCCAGCAGTGAAGGCCCCTTCACTGAAGATATCTTT.

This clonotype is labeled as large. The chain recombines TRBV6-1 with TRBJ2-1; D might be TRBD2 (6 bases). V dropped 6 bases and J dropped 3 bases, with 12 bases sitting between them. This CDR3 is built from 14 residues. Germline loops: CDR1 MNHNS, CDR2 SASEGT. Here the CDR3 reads CASRERGGYNEQFF. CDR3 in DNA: TGTGCCAGCAGGGAAAGGGGAGGCTACAATGAGCAGTTCTTC.

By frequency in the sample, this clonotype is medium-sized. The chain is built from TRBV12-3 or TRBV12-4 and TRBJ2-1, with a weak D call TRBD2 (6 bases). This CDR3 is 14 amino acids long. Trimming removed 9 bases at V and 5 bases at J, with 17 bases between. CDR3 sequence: CASSRRVRDNEQFF. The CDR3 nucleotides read TGTGCCAGTAGTAGGAGGGTGCGGGACAATGAGCAGTTCTTC.

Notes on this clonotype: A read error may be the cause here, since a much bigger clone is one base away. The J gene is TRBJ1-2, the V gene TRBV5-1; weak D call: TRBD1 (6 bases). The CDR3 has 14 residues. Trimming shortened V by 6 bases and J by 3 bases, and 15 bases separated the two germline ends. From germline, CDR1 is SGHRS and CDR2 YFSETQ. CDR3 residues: CASNFGTPDYGYTF. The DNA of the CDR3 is TGCGCCAGCAACTTCGGGACACCCGACTATGGCTACACCTTC.

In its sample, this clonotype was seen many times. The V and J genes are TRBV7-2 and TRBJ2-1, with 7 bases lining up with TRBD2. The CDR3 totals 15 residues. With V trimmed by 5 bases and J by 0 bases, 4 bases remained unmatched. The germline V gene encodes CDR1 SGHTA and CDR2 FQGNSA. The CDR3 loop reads CASSPGGTSYNEQFF. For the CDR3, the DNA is TGTGCCAGCAGCCCCGGGGGGACCTCCTACAATGAGCAGTTCTTC.

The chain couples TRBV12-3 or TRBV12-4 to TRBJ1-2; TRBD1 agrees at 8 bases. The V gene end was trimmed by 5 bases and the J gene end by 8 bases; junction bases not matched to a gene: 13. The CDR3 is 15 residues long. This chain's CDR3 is CASSLFWATGDGYTF. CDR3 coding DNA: TGTGCCAGCAGTCTCTTTTGGGCGACAGGGGACGGCTACACCTTC.

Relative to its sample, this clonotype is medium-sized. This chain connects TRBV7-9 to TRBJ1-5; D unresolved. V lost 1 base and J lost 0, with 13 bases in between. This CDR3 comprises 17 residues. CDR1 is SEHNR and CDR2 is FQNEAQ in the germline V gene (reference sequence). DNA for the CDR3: TGTGCCAGCAGCTTAGGTTCTCCACGGTATAGCAATCAGCCCCAGCATTTT. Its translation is CASSLGSPRYSNQPQHF. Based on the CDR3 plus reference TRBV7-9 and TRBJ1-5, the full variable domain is DTGVSQNPRHKITKRGQNVTFRCDPISEHNRLYWYRQTLGQGPEFLTYFQNEAQLEKSRLLSDRFSAERPKGSFSTLEIQRTEQGDSAMYLCASSLGSPRYSNQPQHFGDGTRLSIL.

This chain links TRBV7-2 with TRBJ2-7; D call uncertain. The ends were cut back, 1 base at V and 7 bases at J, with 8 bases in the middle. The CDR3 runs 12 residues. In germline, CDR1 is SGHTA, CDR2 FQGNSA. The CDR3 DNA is TGTGCCAGCAGCTTAGAAGCTTTGGAGCAGTACGTC. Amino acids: CASSLEALEQYV.

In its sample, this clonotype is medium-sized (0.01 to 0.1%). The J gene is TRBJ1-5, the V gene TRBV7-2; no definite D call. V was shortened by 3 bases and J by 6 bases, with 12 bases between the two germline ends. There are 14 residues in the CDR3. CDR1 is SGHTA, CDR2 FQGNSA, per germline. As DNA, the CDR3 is TGTGCCAGCAGCTTTGACGCGGTAGGTCAGCCCCAGCATTTT. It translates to CASSFDAVGQPQHF.

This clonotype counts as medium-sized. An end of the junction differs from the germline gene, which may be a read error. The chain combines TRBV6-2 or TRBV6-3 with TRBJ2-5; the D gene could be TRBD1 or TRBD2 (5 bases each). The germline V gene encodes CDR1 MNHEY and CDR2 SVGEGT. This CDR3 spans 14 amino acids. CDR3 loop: CASSEAGDQETQYF. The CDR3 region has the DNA TGTGCCAGCAGCGAGGCCGGGGACCAGGAGACCCAGTACTTC.

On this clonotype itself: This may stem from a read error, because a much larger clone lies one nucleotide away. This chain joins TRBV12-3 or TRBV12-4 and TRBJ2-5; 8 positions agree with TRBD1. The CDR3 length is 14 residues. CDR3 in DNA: TGTGCCAGCAGCCGGGACAGGTGGTTTGAGACCAAGTACTTC. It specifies CASSRDRWFETKYF.